The sequence of this T cell receptor (beta chain) was determined in a study of CD8 T cells in ankylosing spondylitis. Study-level results: A TCR beta motif made of about 8 highly homologous variants seemed typical of ankylosing spondylitis blood. Significant enrichment of disease-linked clones was reportedly seen in matched ankylosing spondylitis synovial fluid. In reactive arthritis synovial fluid and blood, some motif variants had been reported before.

This clonotype was seen more than once but under ten times. Its antigen remains unidentified. TCRdb analysed the 5' RACE reads with MiXCR anew, one entry per CDR3 protein. This sample has under 450,000 distinct CDR3 sequences, with 17% found just once. The CDR3 covers 13 residues. CDR1 ENHRY and CDR2 SYGVKD come from the germline V gene. The J segment lost 3 bases and the V segment lost 6 bases, leaving 4 bases of the junction unmatched. This chain joins TRBV10-3 and TRBJ2-5; 7 bases are shared with TRBD1. Sequenced material: blood, either unsorted or a sorted T cell fraction (not recorded which). The clonotype comes from a male donor with ankylosing spondylitis. CDR3 in DNA: TGTGCCATCAGCGACAGGGTCGAAGAGACCCAGTACTTC. This sequence encodes CAISDRVEETQYF.